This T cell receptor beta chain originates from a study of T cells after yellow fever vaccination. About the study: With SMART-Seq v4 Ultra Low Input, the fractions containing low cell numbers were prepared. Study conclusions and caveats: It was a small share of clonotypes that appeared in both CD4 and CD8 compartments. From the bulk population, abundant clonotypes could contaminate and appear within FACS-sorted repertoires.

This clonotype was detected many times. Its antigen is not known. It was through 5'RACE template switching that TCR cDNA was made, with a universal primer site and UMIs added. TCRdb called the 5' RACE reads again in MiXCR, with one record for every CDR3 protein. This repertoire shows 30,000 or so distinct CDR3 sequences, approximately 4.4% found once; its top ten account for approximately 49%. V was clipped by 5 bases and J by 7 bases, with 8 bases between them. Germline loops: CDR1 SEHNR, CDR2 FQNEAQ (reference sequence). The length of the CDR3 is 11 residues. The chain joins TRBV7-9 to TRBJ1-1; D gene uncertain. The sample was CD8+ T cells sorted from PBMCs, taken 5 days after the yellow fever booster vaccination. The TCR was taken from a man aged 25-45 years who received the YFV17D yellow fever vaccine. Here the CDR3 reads CASSRTLEAFF. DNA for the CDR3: TGTGCCAGCAGCCGGACCCTTGAAGCTTTCTTT. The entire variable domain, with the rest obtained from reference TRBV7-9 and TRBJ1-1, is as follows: DTGVSQNPRHKITKRGQNVTFRCDPISEHNRLYWYRQTLGQGPEFLTYFQNEAQLEKSRLLSDRFSAERPKGSFSTLEIQRTEQGDSAMYLCASSRTLEAFFGQGTRLTVV.